This T cell receptor beta chain derives from a study of beta chain features in type 1 diabetes (dated by TCRdb to 2016 to 2019). Regarding the research as a whole: Mean age, gender distribution, total cell number and subset yield were not different between patients and healthy donors. Across all samples, around 99 million sorted cells were examined, and cell number per subset correlated strongly with RNA yield. Whereas all 30 or so donors provided naive and central memory subsets, regulatory and stem cell-like memory subsets were isolated from just 8 patients and roughly 8 healthy donors. The study compared TCRB repertoires of sorted circulating CD4+ T cell subsets between recently diagnosed type 1 diabetes patients and matched healthy donors. What the research found in general, with its limitations: Because small numbers of individuals were included in the HLA sub-analyses, any influence of HLA type on TCRB rearrangement was left unresolved. The naive, central memory and regulatory TCRB repertoires appeared to resemble one another more closely among patients than among healthy donors. In all four CD4+ subsets, TCRB CDR3 length was moderately but significantly shorter in type 1 diabetes patients. Fewer insertions and more nucleotide deletions at VDJ recombination sites were observed in patients with type 1 diabetes, implying thymic rearrangement abnormalities. PCR might favor shorter templates, but patient and control samples were amplified and corrected together, so any skew would affect both groups equally. Sequencing cDNA rather than genomic DNA could over-represent highly expressing activated cells, although activation and CD3 levels did not differ between groups.

Looking up the germline V gene yields CDR1 MGHRA and CDR2 YSYEKL. The CDR3 contains 13 residues, cysteine and phenylalanine counted. Here the CDR3 DNA is all that survives: 39 bases in frame from base 1. The V end loses 4 bases and the J end loses 6 bases, and a stretch of 10 bases separates them. All of the isolated RNA was reverse transcribed with the High Capacity cDNA Reverse Transcription Kit, so expressed TCRB transcripts were sequenced. Deep immunoSEQ sequencing was applied to naive, central memory and regulatory T cell samples, giving an average of about 3.57 million total reads per sample. After sorted cells were lysed in RLT buffer, RNA was extracted with DNase-treated RNeasy Micro or Mini kits, with the choice depending on cell number. Each cell subset was processed on its own to prevent cross-contamination, while patient and healthy donor samples were processed together. Using the immunoSEQ multiplex PCR, TCRB sequences were amplified from cDNA into 87-bp fragments spanning the CDR3 region. Sequencing of the amplicons was performed on the Illumina HiSeq platform. Under the source paper's analysis protocol: PCR bias was computationally corrected using synthetic template baselines, reads within Hamming distance 2 were collapsed, and singletons that could not be merged were discarded. Reads were aligned against IMGT to assign V, D and J genes, CDR3 length and insertions or deletions at six rearrangement sites. Within each subset, clonotype counts were normalized to sorted cell number, after which true diversity and Gini coefficients were computed with the tcR R package. Repertoire sharing was quantified using the overlap coefficient calculated on TCRB nucleotide sequences. In its TCRdb copy, this immuneACCESS table keeps in-frame sequences only and misses some clones. Where compared with another copy, unresolved V genes explain less than half of these, and the others have no known cause. D and trimming were read from the DNA, whereas the V and J calls and clone size are those reported in that table. The sample table contains about 150,000 clones; only one count was recorded for 9.2% of them. The ten largest account for 0.55% to 0.85% of the sample.

Each donor gave one peripheral blood draw, averaging about 100 mL, which was collected into heparinised tubes. A BD FACSAria II was used to sort naive, central memory, regulatory and stem cell-like memory CD4+ T cells with a panel that included CD45RO, CCR7, CD25, CD127, CD95 and CD27. Purity was above 98% for every sorted population. PBMCs were isolated right away by Lymphoprep density gradient centrifugation and were stained directly, without culture. So that batch effects would be minimized, each experiment stained and sorted samples in pairs, pairing one healthy donor with one patient. This clone was counted ten times or more. Which antigen it targets is not known. No much larger clonotype is one base removed from it; base qualities were not supplied.

The sequence was collected from a young man in good health. The sample taken for sequencing was central memory CD4+ T cells from blood. The rearrangement combines TRBV4-1 with TRBJ2-1, with the D gene uncertain. The DNA is as follows: TGCGCCAGCAGCCCACTCTATACCAATGAGCAGTTCTTC. The encoded protein is CASSPLYTNEQFF.